The 10 T cell receptor beta chains below come from one sample, sequenced in a study of technical replicates of blood from a handful of donors. Assay: immunoSEQ multiplex PCR; the TCRdb copy retains only in-frame clones and omits some. The repertoire holds about 73,000 clones, with 85% to 95% as singletons. Specimen: PBMCs. The receptor set was obtained from a human donor in good health. Some clones in this sample may be carry-over from other donors' samples.

The chain recombines TRBV6-5 with TRBJ1-6, with 11 bases identical to TRBD1. Germline lookup yields CDR1 MNHEY and CDR2 SVGAGI. This CDR3 has 16 amino acids. V lost 2 bases to trimming and J lost 6 bases; unmatched junction nucleotides: 3. CDR3 amino acids: CASSYGQGAGNSPLHF. The CDR3 DNA sequence: TGTGCCAGCAGTTACGGACAGGGGGCAGGTAATTCACCCCTCCACTTT.

This clone was found once. The genes are TRBV4-3 and TRBJ2-7; maybe TRBD1 (5 bases). Germline V CDR1 and CDR2: LGHNA, YSLEER. Between the trimmed V and J ends, which lost 3 bases and 2 bases, there was a span of 14 bases. This CDR3 spans 15 amino acids. As DNA, the CDR3 is TGCGCCAGCAGCCAGATACAGGATACTCCCTACGAGCAGTACTTC. Encoded protein: CASSQIQDTPYEQYF.

This clone was seen once. This CDR3 is CASSIGGGGPDRFF. CDR3 in DNA: TGTGCCAGTAGTATAGGGGGCGGGGGGCCCGATCGGTTCTTC. The rearrangement joins TRBV19 to TRBJ2-1; 8 bases fit TRBD2. The CDR3 is 14 amino acids. CDR1 is LNHDA, CDR2 SQIVND, per germline (reference sequence). With 1 base clipped from V and 15 bases from J, the junction kept 11 bases outside the gene matches.

This chain joins TRBV5-1 and TRBJ2-5; 7 nucleotides align to TRBD1. Unmatched junction bases numbered 2, after V lost 3 bases and J lost 0 bases. From germline, CDR1 is SGHRS and CDR2 YFSETQ. The CDR3 is 14 amino acids. CDR3 nucleotide sequence: TGCGCCAGCAGCTGGGGACAGAACCAAGAGACCCAGTACTTC. Translated: CASSWGQNQETQYF.

V usage is TRBV6-1 and J usage is TRBJ2-5, with 8 bases matching TRBD2. Trimming cost V 2 bases and J 5 bases; bases outside gene matches: 1. CDR1 and CDR2 (germline): MNHNS, SASEGT. This CDR3 comprises 13 residues. CDR3 loop: CASSELAGETQYF. Here the CDR3 DNA reads TGTGCCAGCAGTGAACTAGCGGGTGAGACCCAGTACTTC.

This sequence joins TRBV6-6 and TRBJ2-2; D is unclear. Per germline, CDR1 MNHNY and CDR2 SVGAGI (reference sequence). CDR3 length equals 13 residues. V was clipped by 3 bases and J by 7 bases, with 9 bases between them. CDR3 loop: CASSYFRGGELFF. CDR3 bases: TGTGCCAGCAGTTATTTCCGCGGCGGGGAGCTGTTTTTT.

J is TRBJ1-3 and V is TRBV6-1, with a possible D match to TRBD1 (5 bases). CDR3 length equals 15 residues. CDR1 is MNHNS, CDR2 SASEGT, per germline. Between the trimmed V and J ends, which lost 7 bases and 0 bases, there was a span of 13 bases. CDR3 residues: CASTLDRPSGNTIYF. The CDR3 nucleotides read TGTGCCAGCACCCTAGACAGACCCTCTGGAAACACCATATATTTT.

This chain connects TRBV6-1 to TRBJ2-7; D is ambiguous. Trimming took 3 bases from V and 1 from J, leaving 7 bases between them. The CDR3 sequence is 13 residues long. CDR1 and CDR2 (germline): MNHNS, SASEGT. The CDR3 protein is CASSERWSYEQYF. The CDR3 DNA reads as TGTGCCAGCAGTGAGAGGTGGTCCTACGAGCAGTACTTC.

CDR3 loop: CASSEGQTYGYTF. The CDR3 DNA reads TGTGCCAGCAGCGAAGGACAGACCTATGGCTACACCTTC. The V and J genes are TRBV7-9 and TRBJ1-2; tentatively, D is TRBD1 (6 bases). Trimming removed 5 bases from V and 4 bases from J, with 11 bases in between. The CDR3 has 13 amino acids. The germline gives CDR1 SEHNR, CDR2 FQNEAQ (reference sequence).

This clone was detected a few times. The J gene is TRBJ1-2, the V gene TRBV29-1; 7 bases fit TRBD1. Losses at the gene ends were 7 bases for V and 6 bases for J; bases not matched to a gene: 11. The CDR3 has 13 amino acids. The germline gives CDR1 SQVTM, CDR2 ANQGSEA. CDR3 nucleotide sequence: TGCAGCGGAGGACCAGGGGGGTTTGATGGCTACACCTTC. It codes for CSGGPGGFDGYTF.